Below, 31 T cell receptor beta chains from the same sample are listed, as sequenced in a study of tumor-infiltrating lymphocytes in primary liver carcinoma. TCR beta cDNA was reverse-transcribed from 500 ng of total RNA. The reaction used a constant-region primer and ProtoScript II reverse transcriptase. Three-round nested multiplex PCR performed with slightly modified ARM-PCR produced the TCR beta libraries. TRBV1-TRBV30 forward primers and a C-beta reverse primer were used in the first two PCR rounds, which each ran for about 10 cycles. TCRdb re-called the multiplex PCR reads with MiXCR, one entry per CDR3 protein. This table holds 84,000 or so distinct CDR3 sequences, approximately 72% found once. Co-extraction of RNA and DNA was performed on about 19-30 mg of unsorted bulk tissue. Sequenced material: liver tumor tissue from sampling region 1. Subset denoted: tumor region T1, superior pole. The receptor set was obtained from a man in his forties with primary liver carcinoma and hepatitis B virus infection.

As for this clonotype: The junction differs from germline at one of its ends, possibly a read error. The genes are TRBV11-3 and TRBJ1-1, with no clear D. This CDR3 contains 12 residues. Germline-derived CDR1 and CDR2 are SGHNT and YENEEA. In DNA form, the CDR3 reads TGTGTCAGCAGCTTCGATAACACAGAAGCTTTCTTT. Protein sequence: CVSSFDNTEAFF.

Worth noting for this clonotype: A much larger clonotype is one base distant, so this may be a read error. The rearrangement joins TRBV7-9 to TRBJ2-1; D gene unclear. The V gene lost 1 base and the J gene lost 5 bases, with 6 bases spanning the gap. Germline V gene lookup returns CDR1 SEHNR and CDR2 FQNEAQ (reference sequence). The CDR3 has 13 residues. Written as DNA, the CDR3 is TGTGCCAGCAGCTTAGGCCTAAACAATGAGCAGTTCTTC. It yields the protein CASSLGLNNEQFF.

The sample holds many counts of this clonotype. The chain links TRBV5-5 to TRBJ1-5, with D uncertain. CDR3 length equals 17 residues. V was cut by 4 bases and J by 0 bases, with 17 bases left in between. Germline V gives CDR1 SGHKS, CDR2 YYEKEE (reference sequence). The CDR3 DNA sequence: TGTGCCAGCAGCCCCGGAGTTAGAAGTTATAGCAATCAGCCCCAGCATTTT. Protein sequence: CASSPGVRSYSNQPQHF. The complete variable domain, with remaining parts taken from reference TRBV5-5 and TRBJ1-5, reads DAGVTQSPTHLIKTRGQQVTLRCSPISGHKSVSWYQQVLGQGPQFIFQYYEKEERGRGNFPDRFSARQFPNYSSELNVNALLLGDSALYLCASSPGVRSYSNQPQHFGDGTRLSIL.

The count of this clonotype is one. Without the conserved terminal phenylalanine or tryptophan, this CDR3 likely stems from a read error. The V and J genes are TRBV29-1 and TRBJ2-5; possible D gene TRBD1, 6 bases. This CDR3 comprises 14 residues. Germline V gene lookup returns CDR1 SQVTM and CDR2 ANQGSEA. CDR3 loop: CSVEDSGAGKTQYL. For the CDR3, the DNA is TGTAGCGTTGAAGATTCAGGGGCAGGGAAGACCCAGTACCTC.

Concerning this clonotype: Relative to the germline gene, one junction end is altered; a read error may explain this. The chain joins TRBV2 to TRBJ2-3, with D unresolved. Per the germline V gene, CDR1 is SNHLY and CDR2 is FYNNEI. The length of the CDR3 is 14 residues. CDR3 in DNA: TGTGCCGGCAGCGCCAATCTGATTTGGGATACGCAGTATTTT. Amino acid sequence: CAGSANLIWDTQYF.

Points on this clonotype: This CDR3 is missing its conserved last phenylalanine or tryptophan, likely due to a read error. The chain combines TRBV12-3 or TRBV12-4 with TRBJ2-1; TRBD1 aligns across 8 bases. This CDR3 has 12 amino acids. The CDR3 protein is CVSGQGYNEQFL. The CDR3 DNA follows: TGTGTCAGTGGACAGGGCTACAATGAGCAGTTCCTC.

As concerns this clonotype: An end of the junction differs from the germline gene, which may be a read error. The gene calls are TRBV29-1 and TRBJ2-7; D unresolved. The CDR3 runs 11 residues. Germline assignment: CDR1 SQVTM and CDR2 ANQGSEA. CDR3 protein: CSLSTSYEQCF. Here the CDR3 DNA reads TGCAGCCTCTCCACCTCCTACGAACAGTGCTTC.

The sample holds one count of this clonotype. The J gene is TRBJ1-1, the V gene TRBV4-1, with D maybe TRBD1 (5 bases). CDR1 is MGHRA and CDR2 is YSYEKL in the germline V gene. The CDR3 runs to 15 residues. Trimming left V 0 bases short and J 4 bases short, with 12 bases between. The CDR3 here is CASSQDKGASTEAFF. In nucleotides, the CDR3 is TGCGCCAGCAGCCAAGATAAAGGGGCGAGCACTGAAGCTTTCTTT.

The chain uses TRBV12-3 or TRBV12-4 and TRBJ1-1; D possibly corresponds to TRBD1 (6 bases). The CDR3 sequence is 13 residues long. V was pared by 5 bases and J by 7 bases, with 14 bases between. The CDR3 here is CASSGGQSGEAFF. The CDR3 DNA reads TGTGCCAGCAGTGGGGGGCAATCAGGTGAAGCTTTCTTT.

In the case of this clonotype: The CDR3 does not close with the conserved phenylalanine or tryptophan, likely indicating a read error. The V call is TRBV30, the J call TRBJ2-1; D unclear. Germline loops: CDR1 GTSNPN, CDR2 SVGIG (reference sequence). V was trimmed by 5 bases and J by 7 bases, leaving 9 bases between them. The CDR3 runs to 11 residues. CDR3 sequence: CAWGRMNEQFL. Written as DNA, the CDR3 is TGTGCCTGGGGAAGAATGAATGAGCAGTTCTTA.

Note on this clonotype: Since the CDR3 does not end with the conserved phenylalanine or tryptophan, this likely comes from a read error. Because the CDR3's place on the DNA is in doubt, the DNA is left out and the CDR3 is given as listed by TCRdb. This rearrangement joins TRBV25-1 to TRBJ2-2; TRBD2, the D gene given by the table, was not confirmed from the DNA. The V gene's germline CDR1 is MGHDK and CDR2 SYGVNS. The CDR3 is made up of 17 amino acids, end residues included. This CDR3 is CASSESEGGKNTGELLY.

The count of this clonotype is one. One end of the junction varies from germline; a read error may be responsible. The genes are TRBV11-2 and TRBJ2-1; 14 positions match TRBD2. CDR1 is SGHAT, CDR2 FQNNGV, per germline. The CDR3 is 17 residues long. As DNA, the CDR3 is TGTCCCAGCAGCGGAGGGACTAGCGGGAGCTCCTACAATGGGCAGTTCTTC. This codes for CPSSGGTSGSSYNGQFF.

This clonotype has a single count. At one of its ends the junction is not consistent with the germline gene, which may arise from a read error. V is TRBV7-9 and J is TRBJ2-7, with TRBD1 identical over 7 bases. The CDR3 sequence is 12 residues long. The germline gives CDR1 SEHNR, CDR2 FQNEAQ (reference sequence). Here the CDR3 DNA reads TGTGCCATCAGCCGGACAGGAGATGAGCAGTACTTC. Residues: CAISRTGDEQYF.

This clonotype has just a few counts. A much larger clone lies one base from this, so it may be a read error. The V and J genes are TRBV4-2 and TRBJ2-1, with a tentative D call TRBD2 (5 bases). This CDR3 spans 17 amino acids. Germline CDR1 and CDR2: LGHNA and YNFKEQ. The CDR3 loop is CASSQDITGFSYNERFF. The CDR3 DNA is TGTGCCAGCAGCCAAGATATTACGGGATTCTCCTACAATGAGCGGTTCTTC.

The table lists this clonotype with a few counts. A read error may produce the germline difference seen at one junction end. The V gene is TRBV28, the J gene TRBJ1-1; 7 nucleotides align to TRBD1. This CDR3 contains 12 residues. The germline gives CDR1 MDHEN, CDR2 SYDVKM. The CDR3 nucleotides are TGTGCCAGCAGTCGGCGGGACAGAGAAGCTATCTTT. Translated, it gives CASSRRDREAIF.

This clonotype was recorded many times. The V call is TRBV5-6, the J call TRBJ2-7, with D uncertain. Trimming removed 4 bases at V and 0 bases at J, with 14 bases between. The CDR3 covers 15 residues. Germline V gives CDR1 SGHDT, CDR2 YYEEEE. The CDR3 sequence is CASSATVFSSYEQYF. The CDR3 region has the DNA TGTGCCAGCAGCGCGACGGTCTTTAGCTCCTACGAGCAGTACTTC.

Details on this clonotype: One end of the junction is discordant with germline, which a read error may explain. J is TRBJ2-7 and V is TRBV11-3, with 7 bases aligning to TRBD1. The V gene's germline CDR1 is SGHNT and CDR2 YENEEA. The CDR3 extends over 14 amino acids. DNA for the CDR3: TGTGCCTGCAGCACCCATAGGGGGCCAATCGAGCAGTACTTC. This sequence encodes CACSTHRGPIEQYF.

This clonotype was detected only once. Sequence at one end of the junction differs from germline and may be a read error. The chain recombines TRBV6-1 with TRBJ1-5, with D perhaps matching TRBD1 (6 bases). Germline-derived CDR1 and CDR2 are MNHNS and SASEGT. The CDR3 loop spans 15 amino acids. In nucleotides, the CDR3 is TGTGCAAGCAACCTCGGACAGAGGGGTTATCAGCCCCAGCATTTT. Residues: CASNLGQRGYQPQHF.

With respect to this clonotype: No conserved phenylalanine or tryptophan ends this CDR3, so it is likely a read error. The DNA is left out, because the CDR3 cannot be placed on it with certainty; the CDR3 is given as TCRdb lists it. The chain links TRBV1 to TRBJ2-5; the table's D call TRBD1 went unverified against the DNA. TRBV1 is a listed pseudogene. The CDR3 is 15 residues long, counting both termini. The CDR3 spells CTSSPPQGDQETQCL.

Comments on this clonotype: A much larger clone lies one base from this, so it may be a read error. This chain links TRBV7-9 with TRBJ2-2; the match to TRBD1 covers 7 bases. Germline V CDR1 and CDR2: SEHNR, FQNEAQ (reference sequence). The CDR3 covers 14 residues. The CDR3 DNA reads TGTGCCAGCAGCTCCGGGACAGTCACCGGGGAGCTGTTGTTT. Translating it yields CASSSGTVTGELLF.

In the case of this clonotype: The final CDR3 position lacks the conserved phenylalanine or tryptophan, pointing to a likely read error. The chain has TRBV12-3 or TRBV12-4 and TRBJ1-5; D is undetermined. CDR3 length: 13 amino acids. The CDR3 nucleotides read TGTGTCAGCAGCAGAGACCCAAATCAGCCCCAGCATTAT. It yields the protein CVSSRDPNQPQHY.

Concerning this clonotype itself: Germline and junction disagree at one end, which may indicate a read error. This chain uses TRBV12-3 or TRBV12-4 with TRBJ2-2; D ambiguous. This CDR3 has 12 residues. CDR3 protein: CTSSRRPWELFF. The DNA of the CDR3 is TGTACCAGCAGTCGTAGGCCCTGGGAGCTGTTTTTT.

About this clonotype itself: The junction and the germline gene differ at one end; a read error may be behind it. The V call is TRBV13, the J call TRBJ2-3; weak D call: TRBD2 (5 bases). Germline values: CDR1 PRHDT, CDR2 FYEKMQ (reference sequence). This CDR3 comprises 13 residues. The CDR3 spells CTSSLGSADTQYF. CDR3 sequence (DNA): TGTACCAGCAGCTTAGGGAGTGCAGATACGCAGTATTTT.

The table lists this clonotype with a count of one. With a much larger clone just one base away, this may be a read error. The CDR3 bases are TGCAGTGTGTCCAGGGGTGGGTCTGGGACCAACGTCCTGACTTTC. Amino acid sequence: CSVSRGGSGTNVLTF. The V call is TRBV20-1, the J call TRBJ2-6; maybe TRBD1 (6 bases). The germline CDR1 and CDR2 sequences are DFQATT and SNEGSKA (reference sequence). The CDR3 loop spans 15 amino acids.

V usage is TRBV29-1 and J usage is TRBJ2-2; no reliable D call. This CDR3 comprises 13 residues. Trimming removed 6 bases at V and 2 bases at J, with 10 bases between. Looked up from germline, CDR1 is SQVTM and CDR2 is ANQGSEA. The DNA for the CDR3 is TGCAGCGTGACTGGCTGCAACACCGGGGAGCTGTTTTTT. Protein sequence: CSVTGCNTGELFF.

Comments on this clonotype: At one end the junction does not follow the germline gene, possibly because of a read error. The V call is TRBV14, the J call TRBJ2-1; no clear D. The CDR3 totals 13 residues. Germline CDR1 reads SGHDN; CDR2 reads FVKESK. The CDR3 DNA is TGTGCCAGCAGCCAAGGGACGGTGTATGAGCACTTCTTC. It translates to CASSQGTVYEHFF.

With regard to this clonotype: The conserved final phenylalanine or tryptophan is absent from the CDR3, which likely points to a read error. The chain links TRBV7-9 to TRBJ2-1, with D hard to call. Trimming shortened V by 5 bases and J by 4 bases, and 12 bases separated the two germline ends. This CDR3 spans 14 amino acids. Germline V gene lookup returns CDR1 SEHNR and CDR2 FQNEAQ (reference sequence). The chain's CDR3 is CASSTTSFYNEQFI. In DNA form, the CDR3 reads TGTGCCAGCAGCACGACCTCTTTTTACAATGAGCAGTTCATC.

Comments on this clonotype: Because it lacks the conserved phenylalanine or tryptophan at the end, this CDR3 is likely a read error. This chain connects TRBV11-2 to TRBJ1-2; D not certain. The germline V gene encodes CDR1 SGHAT and CDR2 FQNNGV. CDR3 length: 13 residues. CDR3 sequence reads: CTSSLEGNYGYTY. CDR3 DNA: TGTACCAGCAGCTTAGAGGGAAACTATGGCTACACCTAC.

The V call is TRBV19, the J call TRBJ1-5; no reliable D call. The CDR3 has 14 residues. V lost 4 bases and J 5 bases, leaving 12 bases between the germline ends. Germline loops: CDR1 LNHDA, CDR2 SQIVND (reference sequence). CDR3 loop: CASSKDRLDQPQHF. The CDR3 region has the DNA TGTGCCAGTAGTAAGGACCGCTTAGATCAGCCCCAGCATTTT. Full variable domain (outside the CDR3, taken from reference TRBV19 and TRBJ1-5): DGGITQSPKYLFRKEGQNVTLSCEQNLNHDAMYWYRQDPGQGLRLIYYSQIVNDFQKGDIAEGYSVSREKKESFPLTVTSAQKNPTAFYLCASSKDRLDQPQHFGDGTRLSIL.

As for this clonotype: A much larger clone is a single base away; this may be a read error. V and J are TRBV28 and TRBJ2-7; a weak D match, TRBD1 (6 bases). CDR3 length equals 14 residues. The ends were cut back, 6 bases at V and 1 base at J, with 13 bases in the middle. Germline CDR1 MDHEN, CDR2 SYDVKM. CDR3 nucleotide sequence: TGTGCCAGCAGAGTCAGGGGATGGTCCTACGAGCAGTACTTC. Its translation is CASRVRGWSYEQYF.

About this clonotype: One end of the junction does not line up with germline, which may come from a read error. The rearrangement links TRBV19 to TRBJ2-3; maybe TRBD2 (5 bases). Germline V gives CDR1 LNHDA, CDR2 SQIVND (reference sequence). CDR3 length: 15 amino acids. The CDR3 coding sequence is TGTGTCAGTAAGCCGGGGAACCTTAACACAGATACGCAGTATTTT. Amino acid sequence: CVSKPGNLNTDTQYF.